This is a list of T cell receptor beta chains from one sample in a study of CD8+CD57+ T cells in acquired aplastic anemia. Using its own MiXCR run on the reads, TCRdb lists one record per CDR3 protein. The sample consists of about 160,000 distinct CDR3 sequences, around 45% of them appearing once. Specimen: sorted CD4+, CD8+, or CD8+CD57+ T cells (not recorded which) from PBMCs. The receptors were gathered from a human donor in good health. The CDR3 runs from the conserved cysteine through the conserved F or W. The D gene is left open where the match is weak. Where a row states a size, it is once, few, many or the class of an expanded clone; other rows omit it.

J gene,D gene,clone size,V gene,CDR3 protein,CDR3 DNA
TRBJ2-1,.,many,TRBV19,CASKAGSYNEQFF,TGTGCCAGTAAGGCGGGGAGCTACAATGAGCAGTTCTTC
TRBJ2-3,.,many,TRBV19,CASSTLYAQYF,TGTGCCAGTAGTACTCTATATGCGCAGTATTTT
TRBJ2-1,.,.,TRBV19,CASSIVFTAYNEQFF,TGTGCCAGTAGTATTGTGTTTACGGCCTACAATGAGCAGTTCTTC
TRBJ2-7,.,.,TRBV18,CASSPPTSSYEQYF,TGTGCCAGCTCACCCCCCACGAGCTCCTACGAGCAGTACTTC
TRBJ2-3,.,many,TRBV3-1,CASSHRVDTQYF,TGTGCCAGCAGCCATCGAGTGGATACGCAGTATTTT
TRBJ2-1,TRBD2,.,TRBV30,CACGATGGRSSYNEQFF,TGTGCCTGCGGAGCGACGGGCGGGAGAAGCTCCTACAATGAGCAGTTCTTC
TRBJ2-7,TRBD1,.,TRBV7-2,CASSSARDRAYEQYF,TGTGCCAGCAGTTCCGCCCGGGACAGGGCCTACGAGCAGTACTTC
TRBJ2-4,.,many,TRBV5-1,CASSLVGGEGGKNIQYF,TGCGCCAGCAGCTTGGTAGGAGGGGAAGGAGGCAAAAACATTCAGTACTTC
TRBJ2-7,.,many,TRBV19,CASSIPPYEQYF,TGTGCCAGTAGTATTCCCCCCTACGAGCAGTACTTC
TRBJ1-2,.,.,TRBV7-2,CASSLKGYGYTF,TGTGCCAGCAGCTTAAAGGGCTATGGCTACACCTTC
TRBJ1-1,TRBD1,few,TRBV15,CATRETSTGADTEAFF,TGTGCCACCAGAGAGACTTCAACAGGGGCTGACACTGAAGCTTTCTTT
TRBJ2-1,TRBD2,few,TRBV7-2,CASSLGLAGGRSYNEQFF,TGTGCCAGCAGCTTAGGGCTAGCGGGGGGGCGATCCTACAATGAGCAGTTCTTC
TRBJ1-1,.,.,TRBV6-4,CASSVNDQGKAFF,TGTGCCAGCAGTGTTAACGACCAAGGCAAAGCTTTCTTT
TRBJ2-3,.,many,TRBV9,CASSSRPLDTQYF,TGTGCCAGCAGCTCCCGTCCTCTGGATACGCAGTATTTT
TRBJ1-5,TRBD1,.,TRBV5-1,CASSTGQPNQPQHF,TGCGCCAGCAGCACGGGACAGCCAAATCAGCCCCAGCATTTT
TRBJ1-2,.,many,TRBV24-1,CATSAGPSTVLDGYTF,TGTGCCACCAGTGCCGGTCCTTCGACAGTCCTGGACGGCTACACCTTC
TRBJ2-6,.,.,TRBV12-3/TRBV12-4,CASSLAGGSGANVLTF,TGTGCCAGCAGTTTAGCAGGGGGCTCTGGGGCCAACGTCCTGACTTTC
TRBJ2-5,TRBD2,.,TRBV20-1,CSATSGGLEQETQYF,TGCAGTGCTACTAGCGGGGGACTCGAACAAGAGACCCAGTACTTC
TRBJ2-6,.,.,TRBV3-1,CASSPTGTGANVLTF,TGTGCCAGCAGCCCTACAGGGACCGGGGCCAACGTCCTGACTTTC
TRBJ1-1,.,.,TRBV5-8,CASSRRGFGGGAFF,TGTGCCAGCAGCCGGAGGGGGTTCGGGGGTGGAGCTTTCTTT
TRBJ1-1,TRBD1,many,TRBV9,CASSARDRENTEAFF,TGTGCCAGCAGCGCCCGGGACAGGGAGAACACTGAAGCTTTCTTT
TRBJ1-6,.,.,TRBV9,CASSVGGINPLHF,TGTGCCAGCAGCGTAGGAGGCATTAATCCCCTCCACTTT
TRBJ2-1,.,.,TRBV2,CASKRGGYNEQFF,TGTGCCAGTAAAAGAGGGGGGTACAATGAGCAGTTCTTC
TRBJ1-1,TRBD1,.,TRBV2,CATGTGRNTEAFF,TGTGCCACAGGGACAGGGCGCAACACTGAAGCTTTCTTT
TRBJ2-2,.,many,TRBV7-9,CASSPTENTGELFF,TGTGCCAGCAGCCCGACAGAGAACACCGGGGAGCTGTTTTTT
TRBJ1-5,TRBD1,many,TRBV24-1,CATSGQGSQPQHF,TGTGCCACCAGTGGACAGGGAAGTCAGCCCCAGCATTTT
TRBJ2-7,.,.,TRBV18,CASSREYDQYF,TGTGCCAGCTCAAGGGAGTACGATCAGTACTTC
TRBJ2-7,.,many,TRBV9,CASSEGLKYEQYF,TGTGCCAGCAGCGAAGGACTGAAATACGAGCAGTACTTC
TRBJ2-3,TRBD2,.,TRBV6-1,CASRELAGTTDTQYF,TGTGCCAGCAGGGAACTAGCGGGGACCACAGATACGCAGTATTTT
TRBJ2-2,TRBD2,.,TRBV10-3,CAISFSGGTNTGELFF,TGTGCCATCAGCTTTAGCGGGGGAACGAACACCGGGGAGCTGTTTTTT
TRBJ2-5,.,.,TRBV20-1,CSPGRGAETQYF,TGCTCCCCGGGCCGGGGGGCGGAGACCCAGTACTTC
TRBJ1-1,.,.,TRBV2,CASSDQSRGTEAFF,TGTGCCAGCAGTGACCAGTCGAGGGGCACTGAAGCTTTCTTT
TRBJ2-7,TRBD1,many,TRBV3-1,CASSRQTGFYEQYF,TGTGCCAGCAGCCGTCAGACAGGGTTCTACGAGCAGTACTTC
TRBJ1-4,TRBD1,.,TRBV6-4,CASSFDRDHEKLFF,TGTGCCAGCAGTTTTGACAGGGACCATGAAAAACTGTTTTTT
TRBJ1-5,.,few,TRBV7-9,CASSLDSPYQPQHF,TGTGCCAGCAGCTTGGACAGTCCATATCAGCCCCAGCATTTT
TRBJ1-4,.,few,TRBV28,CASSTVATNEKLFF,TGTGCCAGCAGTACAGTGGCAACTAATGAAAAACTGTTTTTT
TRBJ1-5,.,.,TRBV10-3,CAISESTEPQHF,TGTGCCATCAGTGAGTCGACTGAGCCCCAGCATTTT
TRBJ2-7,TRBD1,.,TRBV12-3/TRBV12-4,CASSWDSYEQYF,TGTGCCAGCAGTTGGGACAGCTACGAGCAGTACTTC
TRBJ2-7,.,.,TRBV20-1,CSARFRREQYF,TGCAGTGCTAGATTTAGGAGGGAGCAGTACTTC
TRBJ1-3,.,.,TRBV15,CATSRLRNTIYF,TGTGCCACCAGCAGACTGCGAAACACCATATATTTT
TRBJ2-7,TRBD1,many,TRBV20-1,CSASDPGQGRYEQYF,TGCAGTGCTAGTGACCCCGGACAGGGGAGGTACGAGCAGTACTTC
TRBJ1-5,.,many,TRBV2,CASSEREQVVNQPQHF,TGTGCCAGCAGTGAAAGGGAACAGGTGGTAAATCAGCCCCAGCATTTT